Following are 15 T cell receptor beta chains from one sample sequenced in a study of blood T cell repertoires in COVID-19. Profiling relied on immunoSEQ multiplex PCR, and the TCRdb table lists in-frame clones only, not all of them. The sample includes over 10,000 clones, approximately 80% seen only once; the top ten take 35% to 55%. The specimen was peripheral blood. Source of these receptors: a man aged 80 or over with acute or convalescent COVID-19.

The DNA for the CDR3 is TGTGCCAGCAGCCCCCGGAGTGCGGGGGGGACGGACGAGCAGTACTTC. Protein sequence: CASSPRSAGGTDEQYF. The V gene is TRBV7-2, the J gene TRBJ2-7; 9 nucleotides agree with TRBD2. V lost 5 bases to trimming and J lost 5 bases; unmatched junction nucleotides: 13. This CDR3 has 16 amino acids. Germline CDR1 is SGHTA and CDR2 is FQGNSA.

This clone was counted between two and nine times. The chain links TRBV7-8 to TRBJ1-3, with D possibly TRBD1 on 6 matching bases. CDR3 size: 13 residues. CDR1 is SGHVS and CDR2 is FQNEAQ in the germline V gene. V dropped 5 bases and J dropped 4 bases, with 9 bases sitting between them. As DNA, the CDR3 is TGTGCCAGCAGCGCGGACAGCGGAAACACCATATATTTT. Encoded protein: CASSADSGNTIYF. Filled out from reference TRBV7-8 and TRBJ1-3, the complete variable domain reads GAGVSQSPRYKVAKRGQDVALRCDPISGHVSLFWYQQALGQGPEFLTYFQNEAQLDKSGLPSDRFFAERPEGSVSTLKIQRTQQEDSAVYLCASSADSGNTIYFGEGSWLTVV.

Only one count was recorded for this clone. V usage is TRBV7-3 and J usage is TRBJ2-5; TRBD1 agrees at 11 bases. Trimming at V came to 6 bases and at J to 5 bases, leaving 2 bases not matched to a gene. CDR1 and CDR2 from the germline V gene are SGHTA and FQGTGA. The CDR3 totals 13 residues. CDR3 bases: TGTGCCAGCAGTCGGGACAGGGGGGAGACCCAGTACTTC. Protein: CASSRDRGETQYF. Full variable domain (remainder filled in from reference TRBV7-3 and TRBJ2-5): GAGVSQTPSNKVTEKGKYVELRCDPISGHTALYWYRQSLGQGPEFLIYFQGTGAADDSGLPNDRFFAVRPEGSVSTLKIQRTERGDSAVYLCASSRDRGETQYFGPGTRLLVL.

This chain uses TRBV4-1 with TRBJ2-3; the D gene is possibly TRBD2 (6 bases). The V end was cut by 1 base, the J end by 3 bases, with 8 bases between. CDR1 and CDR2 from the germline V gene are MGHRA and YSYEKL. CDR3 length: 14 amino acids. For the CDR3, the DNA is TGCGCCAGCAGCCAAGGGAGGGCGACAGATACGCAGTATTTT. Its translation: CASSQGRATDTQYF.

V usage is TRBV7-9 and J usage is TRBJ2-3; 14 bases are a match to TRBD2. The CDR3 consists of 17 residues. Germline V gene data show CDR1 as SEHNR and CDR2 as FQNEAQ (reference sequence). Trimming cost V 4 bases and J 4 bases; bases outside gene matches: 7. CDR3 sequence reads: CASSSLTSGGVSDTQYF. CDR3 coding DNA: TGTGCCAGCAGCTCCCTGACTAGCGGGGGGGTTTCAGATACGCAGTATTTT.

V and J are TRBV2 and TRBJ1-1; TRBD1 agrees at 9 bases. This CDR3 spans 15 amino acids. Germline CDR1 reads SNHLY; CDR2 reads FYNNEI. J lost 1 base, V lost 6 bases, and 6 bases had no gene match. CDR3 sequence: CASRDPGQGNTEAFF. In DNA form, the CDR3 reads TGTGCCAGCAGGGACCCGGGACAGGGGAACACTGAAGCTTTCTTT. Full variable domain (outside the CDR3, taken from reference TRBV2 and TRBJ1-1): EPEVTQTPSHQVTQMGQEVILRCVPISNHLYFYWYRQILGQKVEFLVSFYNNEISEKSEIFDDQFSVERPDGSNFTLKIRSTKLEDSAMYFCASRDPGQGNTEAFFGQGTRLTVV.

V gene TRBV4-1 combines with J gene TRBJ1-2; 7 bases align to TRBD1. CDR3 length equals 15 residues. Germline V gives CDR1 MGHRA, CDR2 YSYEKL. The V gene end was trimmed by 5 bases and the J gene end by 4 bases; junction bases not matched to a gene: 10. The CDR3 DNA follows: TGCGCCAGCAGCTATTACAATACAGGGGCCTATGGCTACACCTTC. Its protein product is CASSYYNTGAYGYTF.

The chain recombines TRBV2 with TRBJ1-6; D is perhaps TRBD1 (6 bases). Trimming removed 10 bases from V and 6 bases from J, with 13 bases in between. Germline CDR1 and CDR2: SNHLY and FYNNEI. The CDR3 consists of 13 residues. CDR3 amino acids: CAIGGQPNSPLHF. CDR3 coding DNA: TGTGCCATCGGGGGGCAGCCTAATTCACCCCTCCACTTT.

This chain uses TRBV7-3 with TRBJ2-3; 15 bases fit TRBD2. The trim removed 3 bases at V and 0 bases at J, leaving 1 base unmatched. This CDR3 region has 17 residues. Germline CDR1 is SGHTA and CDR2 is FQGTGA. The CDR3 DNA sequence: TGTGCCAGCAGCTTTGGGACTAGCGGGGGGAGCACAGATACGCAGTATTTT. This codes for CASSFGTSGGSTDTQYF.

The genes are TRBV21-1 and TRBJ1-2; the DNA was not compared with TRBD1, the D call given in the table. TRBV21-1 counts as a pseudogene. This CDR3 is built from 13 residues. Here the CDR3 DNA reads TGTGCCAGCAGGAGACAGGAATTCTATGGCTACACCTTC. It encodes CASRRQEFYGYTF.

CDR3 DNA sequence: TGTGCCAGCAGTCCTACTAGGACTCACACAGATACGCAGTATTTT. This gives the protein CASSPTRTHTDTQYF. The J gene is TRBJ2-3, the V gene TRBV6-6; a possible D gene is TRBD2 (5 bases). V lost 5 bases to trimming and J lost 2 bases, with 14 bases between them. Germline lookup yields CDR1 MNHNY and CDR2 SVGAGI (reference sequence). The CDR3 is 15 residues long.

The chain combines TRBV6-4 with TRBJ2-2, with D perhaps TRBD2 (6 bases). CDR3 length equals 14 residues. V dropped 6 bases and J dropped 5 bases, with 13 bases sitting between them. The germline V gene encodes CDR1 MRHNA and CDR2 SNTAGT. Here the CDR3 DNA reads TGTGCCAGCAGAGCACTAGCTGGGACCGGGGAGCTGTTTTTT. Protein sequence: CASRALAGTGELFF.

The chain links TRBV6-5 to TRBJ1-5, with a possible D match to TRBD1 (5 bases). Trimming shortened V by 0 bases and J by 3 bases, and 9 bases separated the two germline ends. Germline V CDR1 and CDR2: MNHEY, SVGAGI. CDR3 size: 15 residues. The CDR3 coding sequence is TGTGCCAGCAGTTACTCGTACAGGAACAATCAGCCCCAGCATTTT. Its protein product is CASSYSYRNNQPQHF.

As for this clone: An end of the junction does not agree with germline; a read error may underlie this. The V call is TRBV7-9, the J call TRBJ2-7; 11 bases agree with TRBD1. From germline, CDR1 is SEHNR and CDR2 FQNEAQ (reference sequence). The CDR3 extends over 15 amino acids. The CDR3: CASSPPGQGDTVRDF. Written as DNA, the CDR3 is TGTGCCAGCAGCCCACCGGGACAGGGGGATACTGTAAGGGACTTC.

The chain has TRBV19 and TRBJ1-5, with D unclear. V was pared by 2 bases and J by 3 bases, with 14 bases between. The CDR3 is 16 residues long. Germline CDR1 reads LNHDA; CDR2 reads SQIVND (reference sequence). The DNA of the CDR3 is TGTGCCAGTAGTATAAGTTCATCGACTGACAATCAGCCCCAGCATTTT. It is translated as CASSISSSTDNQPQHF. Filled out from reference TRBV19 and TRBJ1-5, the complete variable domain reads DGGITQSPKYLFRKEGQNVTLSCEQNLNHDAMYWYRQDPGQGLRLIYYSQIVNDFQKGDIAEGYSVSREKKESFPLTVTSAQKNPTAFYLCASSISSSTDNQPQHFGDGTRLSIL.